The 26 T cell receptor beta chains below all came from one sample that was sequenced in a study of blood T cell repertoires in COVID-19. The table came from immunoSEQ multiplex PCR; TCRdb's copy has only in-frame clones and leaves some out. The table has about 250,000 clones, roughly 87% seen once; the top ten hold approximately 3.3%. The sample consisted of peripheral blood. These TCRs come from a man younger than 35 with active or convalescent COVID-19.

The rearrangement joins TRBV28 to TRBJ1-5; the match to TRBD1 covers 9 bases. This CDR3 has 15 amino acids. Unmatched junction bases numbered 5, after V lost 5 bases and J lost 3 bases. Germline lookup yields CDR1 MDHEN and CDR2 SYDVKM. CDR3 sequence reads: CASSTGQGVNQPQHF. The CDR3 DNA sequence: TGTGCCAGCAGTACGGGACAGGGAGTCAATCAGCCCCAGCATTTT.

The chain recombines TRBV5-1 with TRBJ2-3; D unresolved. The CDR3 runs to 16 residues. The germline V and J ends were trimmed by 0 bases and 0 bases, with 11 bases remaining between them. CDR1 and CDR2 (germline): SGHRS, YFSETQ. For the CDR3, the DNA is TGCGCCAGCAGCTTGGCCAAGCCCCCTAGCACAGATACGCAGTATTTT. This sequence encodes CASSLAKPPSTDTQYF.

V and J are TRBV7-3 and TRBJ2-1, with D uncertain. V was clipped by 6 bases and J by 5 bases, with 20 bases between them. The germline V gene has CDR1 SGHTA and CDR2 FQGTGA. CDR3 length equals 16 residues. CDR3 loop: CASSRLMKTDNNEQFF. CDR3 DNA sequence: TGTGCCAGCAGTCGTCTGATGAAAACAGATAACAATGAGCAGTTCTTC.

The J gene is TRBJ1-4, the V gene TRBV10-3; tentatively, D is TRBD1 (6 bases). The CDR3 spans 16 residues. Trimming took off 5 bases at V and 6 bases at J, with 19 bases between the two ends. Germline V CDR1 and CDR2: ENHRY, SYGVKD. The CDR3 DNA sequence: TGTGCCATCAGTCAACACGCCGGGACATTCGATGAAAAACTGTTTTTT. Residues: CAISQHAGTFDEKLFF.

The chain uses TRBV2 and TRBJ1-2; TRBD1 agrees at 7 bases. J was trimmed by 3 bases and V by 5 bases; bases with no gene match: 9. CDR3 size: 15 residues. Germline V lookup: CDR1 SNHLY, CDR2 FYNNEI. CDR3 protein: CASSRQGVTDYGYTF. The CDR3 bases are TGTGCCAGCAGTAGGCAGGGGGTTACGGACTATGGCTACACCTTC.

This chain links TRBV6-5 with TRBJ1-4, with TRBD1 matching 7 bases. CDR3 length equals 15 residues. Germline V gene sequence: CDR1 MNHEY, CDR2 SVGAGI. Germline trimming cut 6 bases from V and 5 bases from J; bases unmatched to any gene: 9. CDR3 amino acids: CASRTGQPANEKLFF. CDR3 nucleotide sequence: TGTGCCAGCAGAACGGGACAGCCGGCAAATGAAAAACTGTTTTTT.

CDR3 in amino acids: CASRLDSGARANEKLFF. The CDR3 nucleotides are TGTGCCAGCAGACTCGACTCAGGGGCGCGAGCTAATGAAAAACTGTTTTTT. This chain uses TRBV5-5 with TRBJ1-4; possibly TRBD1 for D (6 bases). Germline values: CDR1 SGHKS, CDR2 YYEKEE (reference sequence). Trimming left V 5 bases short and J 3 bases short, with 20 bases between. The CDR3 is 17 residues long.

This sequence joins TRBV2 and TRBJ2-7, with D uncertain. Germline CDR1 reads SNHLY; CDR2 reads FYNNEI. This CDR3 comprises 11 residues. V shed 3 bases and J shed 6 bases, with 6 bases lying between them. For the CDR3, the DNA is TGTGCCAGCAGTGACTATCGCGAGCAGTACTTC. Residues: CASSDYREQYF.

The V call is TRBV6-5, the J call TRBJ2-2, with 10 bases matching TRBD2. Germline CDR1 MNHEY, CDR2 SVGAGI. After removal of 7 bases from V and 1 base from J, the junction contained 3 bases not matched to a gene. This CDR3 has 15 amino acids. The CDR3 here is CASILAGGNTGELFF. The CDR3, as DNA: TGTGCCAGCATATTAGCGGGAGGGAACACCGGGGAGCTGTTTTTT.

The rearrangement joins TRBV5-1 to TRBJ2-1; 11 bases are shared with TRBD2. J gave up 10 bases and V 4 bases, and 13 bases lay outside the gene matches. The CDR3 loop spans 16 amino acids. The germline CDR1 and CDR2 sequences are SGHRS and YFSETQ. CDR3 sequence (DNA): TGCGCCAGCAGCGCTGACCGACTAGCGGGGATAATGGAGCAGTTCTTC. It encodes CASSADRLAGIMEQFF.

This chain joins TRBV4-1 and TRBJ1-1; D unclear. Germline values: CDR1 MGHRA, CDR2 YSYEKL. V gave up 4 bases and J gave up 8 bases, with 14 bases separating them. The CDR3 loop spans 13 amino acids. The DNA for the CDR3 is TGCGCCAGCAGCCCCCTCGGACTGTTAGAAGCTTTCTTT. Translating it yields CASSPLGLLEAFF.

The V gene is TRBV7-8, the J gene TRBJ1-6, with TRBD1 identical over 8 bases. Per the germline V gene, CDR1 is SGHVS and CDR2 is FQNEAQ. The length of the CDR3 is 14 residues. After removal of 5 bases from V and 7 bases from J, the junction contained 4 bases not matched to a gene. The CDR3 reads CASSPGQGNSPLHF. The CDR3 DNA is TGTGCCAGCAGCCCCGGACAGGGCAATTCACCCCTCCACTTT. The full variable domain, with the rest looked up from reference TRBV7-8 and TRBJ1-6, is GAGVSQSPRYKVAKRGQDVALRCDPISGHVSLFWYQQALGQGPEFLTYFQNEAQLDKSGLPSDRFFAERPEGSVSTLKIQRTQQEDSAVYLCASSPGQGNSPLHFGNGTRLTVT.

This chain uses TRBV27 with TRBJ2-7; 10 nucleotides match TRBD2. V shed 8 bases and J 4 bases; nucleotides not matched to a gene: 17. Germline CDR1 and CDR2: MNHEY and SMNVEV (reference sequence). The CDR3 covers 17 residues. CDR3 region: CASRSVAGGLRRYEQYF. CDR3 coding DNA: TGTGCCAGCCGCTCAGTAGCGGGGGGCCTCCGGAGGTACGAGCAGTACTTC.

The chain employs TRBV7-2 and TRBJ2-3, with D perhaps matching TRBD1 (5 bases). V was pared by 2 bases and J by 4 bases, with 10 bases between. The CDR3 is 14 amino acids. In germline, CDR1 is SGHTA, CDR2 FQGNSA. CDR3 in DNA: TGTGCCAGCAGCTTACAGGGTGGGGCAGATACGCAGTATTTT. As protein: CASSLQGGADTQYF.

This clone showed up just once. The chain has TRBV29-1 and TRBJ2-3; D may be TRBD2 (6 bases). The V gene's germline CDR1 is SQVTM and CDR2 ANQGSEA. This CDR3 has 13 residues. With 8 bases removed from V and 1 base from J, the gap between germline ends came to 13 bases. This chain's CDR3 is CSSTGLRTDTQYF. The CDR3 nucleotides read TGCAGCTCCACGGGACTCCGCACAGATACGCAGTATTTT.

This chain joins TRBV19 and TRBJ1-5; no reliable D call. CDR3 length: 15 amino acids. The germline V gene encodes CDR1 LNHDA and CDR2 SQIVND (reference sequence). V was pared by 5 bases and J by 3 bases, with 14 bases between. CDR3 nucleotide sequence: TGTGCCAGTAGTCAAGGTGACGGGTACAATCAGCCCCAGCATTTT. Amino acids: CASSQGDGYNQPQHF. Full variable domain (rest looked up from reference TRBV19 and TRBJ1-5): DGGITQSPKYLFRKEGQNVTLSCEQNLNHDAMYWYRQDPGQGLRLIYYSQIVNDFQKGDIAEGYSVSREKKESFPLTVTSAQKNPTAFYLCASSQGDGYNQPQHFGDGTRLSIL.

This chain joins TRBV7-9 and TRBJ2-1, with 9 bases matching TRBD2. This CDR3 is 15 amino acids long. The V gene's germline CDR1 is SEHNR and CDR2 FQNEAQ (reference sequence). Trimming took 1 base from V and 8 from J; bases not matched to a gene: 6. CDR3: CASSLGLAVEDEQFF. The DNA for the CDR3 is TGTGCCAGCAGCTTAGGACTAGCGGTTGAGGATGAGCAGTTCTTC.

The chain combines TRBV27 with TRBJ1-1; 9 nucleotides align to TRBD1. Germline V gene data show CDR1 as MNHEY and CDR2 as SMNVEV (reference sequence). V shed 8 bases, J shed 6 bases, and the junction held 13 bases outside the gene matches. CDR3 size: 15 residues. The CDR3 region has the DNA TGTGCCAGCGGCGCCCCGCGACAGGGGGTGGCTGAAGCTTTCTTT. Translation: CASGAPRQGVAEAFF.

V is TRBV29-1 and J is TRBJ1-5; a possible D gene is TRBD1 (5 bases). CDR1 is SQVTM and CDR2 is ANQGSEA in the germline V gene. V lost 4 bases and J lost 3, with 10 bases in between. This CDR3 is 13 amino acids long. CDR3 amino acids: CSVGGGINQPQHF. In nucleotides, the CDR3 is TGCAGCGTTGGGGGGGGTATCAATCAGCCCCAGCATTTT.

The gene calls are TRBV7-2 and TRBJ1-2; D uncertain. Per the germline V gene, CDR1 is SGHTA and CDR2 is FQGNSA. There are 16 residues in the CDR3. With 0 bases removed from V and 6 bases from J, the gap between germline ends came to 17 bases. The DNA of the CDR3 is TGTGCCAGCAGCTTAGCGATAGGAGGGAGTTCTCATGGCTACACCTTC. It codes for CASSLAIGGSSHGYTF.

Here the CDR3 DNA reads TGTGCCAGCAGTCCAGTTCGGAACACTGAAGCTTTCTTT. It codes for CASSPVRNTEAFF. The rearrangement links TRBV7-9 to TRBJ1-1; unclear D gene. This CDR3 has 13 residues. Per germline, CDR1 SEHNR and CDR2 FQNEAQ (reference sequence). V gave up 6 bases and J gave up 1 base, with 9 bases separating them. Drawing the rest from reference TRBV7-9 and TRBJ1-1, the complete variable domain is DTGVSQNPRHKITKRGQNVTFRCDPISEHNRLYWYRQTLGQGPEFLTYFQNEAQLEKSRLLSDRFSAERPKGSFSTLEIQRTEQGDSAMYLCASSPVRNTEAFFGQGTRLTVV.

The chain uses TRBV18 and TRBJ1-2; 11 nucleotides align to TRBD1. The length of the CDR3 is 17 residues. In germline, CDR1 is KGHSH, CDR2 LQKENI. The V segment lost 0 bases and the J segment 4 bases; nucleotides outside the gene matches: 7. The CDR3 loop reads CASSPPSDRGLGYGYTF. As DNA, the CDR3 is TGTGCCAGCTCACCACCGTCGGACAGGGGGCTCGGCTATGGCTACACCTTC. The whole variable domain, filled in from reference TRBV18 and TRBJ1-2, reads NAGVMQNPRHLVRRRGQEARLRCSPMKGHSHVYWYRQLPEEGLKFMVYLQKENIIDESGMPKERFSAEFPKEGPSILRIQQVVRGDSAAYFCASSPPSDRGLGYGYTFGSGTRLTVV.

The chain combines TRBV6-2 or TRBV6-3 with TRBJ1-1; 7 bases match TRBD1. V was pared by 2 bases and J by 2 bases, with 5 bases of the junction left unmatched. The CDR3 totals 15 residues. Germline CDR1 MNHEY, CDR2 SVGEGT. This chain's CDR3 is CASSYRQGRNTEAFF. The CDR3 DNA reads TGTGCCAGCAGTTACCGACAGGGAAGAAACACTGAAGCTTTCTTT.

The chain combines TRBV19 with TRBJ1-3, with D possibly matching TRBD1 (5 bases). The CDR3 has 18 amino acids. With 1 base removed from V and 2 bases from J, the gap between germline ends came to 18 bases. Germline assignment: CDR1 LNHDA and CDR2 SQIVND (reference sequence). CDR3 DNA sequence: TGTGCCAGTAGTATAGGCAGGGTCTCGGTCTTCGCTGGAAACACCATATATTTT. Residues: CASSIGRVSVFAGNTIYF.

The V gene is TRBV6-2 or TRBV6-3, the J gene TRBJ1-2; D ambiguous. Trimming stripped 0 bases from V and 0 bases from J, with 11 bases between. The CDR3 contains 16 residues. The germline V gene has CDR1 MNHEY and CDR2 SVGEGT. The DNA for the CDR3 is TGTGCCAGCAGTTACTCGAACAAAATCTCTAACTATGGCTACACCTTC. Translated, it gives CASSYSNKISNYGYTF.

The gene calls are TRBV6-5 and TRBJ1-1; D call uncertain. Deletions cut 4 bases from V and 0 bases from J, with 6 bases between. The germline V gene encodes CDR1 MNHEY and CDR2 SVGAGI. This CDR3 comprises 13 residues. CDR3 coding DNA: TGTGCCAGCAGTTCCCAGGTGAACACTGAAGCTTTCTTT. It specifies CASSSQVNTEAFF.